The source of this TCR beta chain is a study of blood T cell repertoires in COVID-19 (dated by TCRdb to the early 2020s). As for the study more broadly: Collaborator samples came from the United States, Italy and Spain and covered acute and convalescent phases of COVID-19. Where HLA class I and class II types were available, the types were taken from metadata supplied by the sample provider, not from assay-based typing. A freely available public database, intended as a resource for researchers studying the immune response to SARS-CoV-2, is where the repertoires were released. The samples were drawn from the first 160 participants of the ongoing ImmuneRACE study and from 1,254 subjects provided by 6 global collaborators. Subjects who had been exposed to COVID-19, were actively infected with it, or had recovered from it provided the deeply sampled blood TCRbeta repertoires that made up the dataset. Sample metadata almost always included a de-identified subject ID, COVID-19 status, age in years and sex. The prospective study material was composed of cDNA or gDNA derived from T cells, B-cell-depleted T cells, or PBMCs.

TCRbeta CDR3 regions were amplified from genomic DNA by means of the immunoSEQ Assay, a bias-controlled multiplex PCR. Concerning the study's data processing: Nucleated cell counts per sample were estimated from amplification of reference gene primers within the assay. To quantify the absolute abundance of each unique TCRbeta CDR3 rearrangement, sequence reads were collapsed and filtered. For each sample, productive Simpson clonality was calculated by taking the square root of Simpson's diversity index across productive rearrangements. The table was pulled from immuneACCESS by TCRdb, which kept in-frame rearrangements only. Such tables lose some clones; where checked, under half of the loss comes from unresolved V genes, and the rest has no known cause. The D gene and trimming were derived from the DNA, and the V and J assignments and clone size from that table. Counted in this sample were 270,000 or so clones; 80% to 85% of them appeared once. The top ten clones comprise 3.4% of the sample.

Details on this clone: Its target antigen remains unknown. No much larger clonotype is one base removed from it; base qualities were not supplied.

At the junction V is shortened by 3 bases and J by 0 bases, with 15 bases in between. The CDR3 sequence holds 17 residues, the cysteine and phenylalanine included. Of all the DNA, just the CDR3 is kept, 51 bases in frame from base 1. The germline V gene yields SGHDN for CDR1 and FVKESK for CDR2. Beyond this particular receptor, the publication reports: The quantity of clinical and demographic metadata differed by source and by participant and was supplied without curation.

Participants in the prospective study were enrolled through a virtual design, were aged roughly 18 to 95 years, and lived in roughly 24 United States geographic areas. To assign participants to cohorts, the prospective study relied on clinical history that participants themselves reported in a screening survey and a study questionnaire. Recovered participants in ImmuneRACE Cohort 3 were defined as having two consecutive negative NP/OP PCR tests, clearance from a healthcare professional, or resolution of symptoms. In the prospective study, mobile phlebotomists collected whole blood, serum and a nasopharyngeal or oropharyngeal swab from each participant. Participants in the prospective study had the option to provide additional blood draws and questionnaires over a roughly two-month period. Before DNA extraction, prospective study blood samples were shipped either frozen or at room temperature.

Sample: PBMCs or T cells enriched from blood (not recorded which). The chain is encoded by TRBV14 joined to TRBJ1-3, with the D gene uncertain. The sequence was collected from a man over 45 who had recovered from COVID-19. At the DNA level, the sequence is TGTGCCAGCAGCCACGCCGCTTGGTGGAGCTCTGGAAACACCATATATTTT. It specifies CASSHAAWWSSGNTIYF. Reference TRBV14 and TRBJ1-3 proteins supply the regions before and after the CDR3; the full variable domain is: EAGVTQFPSHSVIEKGQTVTLRCDPISGHDNLYWYRRVMGKEIKFLLHFVKESKQDESGMPNNRFLAERTGGTYSTLKVQPAELEDSGVYFCASSHAAWWSSGNTIYFGEGSWLTVV.